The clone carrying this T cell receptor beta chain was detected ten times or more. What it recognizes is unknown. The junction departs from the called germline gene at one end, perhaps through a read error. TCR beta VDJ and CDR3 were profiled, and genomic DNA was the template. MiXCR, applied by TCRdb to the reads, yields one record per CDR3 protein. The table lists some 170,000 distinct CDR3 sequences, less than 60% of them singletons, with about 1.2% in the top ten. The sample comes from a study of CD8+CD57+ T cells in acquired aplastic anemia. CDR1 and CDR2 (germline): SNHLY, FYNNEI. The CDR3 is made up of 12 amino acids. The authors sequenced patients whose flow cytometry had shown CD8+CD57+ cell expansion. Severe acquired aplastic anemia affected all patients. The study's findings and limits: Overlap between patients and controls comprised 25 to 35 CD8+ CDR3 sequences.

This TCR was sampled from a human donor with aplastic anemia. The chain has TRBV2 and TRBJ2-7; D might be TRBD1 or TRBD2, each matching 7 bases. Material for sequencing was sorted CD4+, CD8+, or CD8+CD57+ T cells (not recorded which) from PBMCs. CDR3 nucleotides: TGTGCCAGCAGTTGGGGGGGGACAGCTGGGGACTTC. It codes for CASSWGGTAGDF.